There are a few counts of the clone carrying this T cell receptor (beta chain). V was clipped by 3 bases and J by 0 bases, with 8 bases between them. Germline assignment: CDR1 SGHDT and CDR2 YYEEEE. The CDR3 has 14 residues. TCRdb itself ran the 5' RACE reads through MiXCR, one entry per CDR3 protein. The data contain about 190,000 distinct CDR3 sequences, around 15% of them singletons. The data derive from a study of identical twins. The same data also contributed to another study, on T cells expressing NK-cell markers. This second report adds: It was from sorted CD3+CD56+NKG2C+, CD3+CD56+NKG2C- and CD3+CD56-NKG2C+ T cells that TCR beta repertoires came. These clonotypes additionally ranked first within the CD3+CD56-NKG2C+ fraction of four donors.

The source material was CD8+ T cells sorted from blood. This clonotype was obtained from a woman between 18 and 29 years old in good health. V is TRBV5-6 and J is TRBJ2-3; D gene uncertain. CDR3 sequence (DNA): TGTGCCAGCAGCTCGGGTGCCAGCACAGATACGCAGTATTTT. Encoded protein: CASSSGASTDTQYF.